The clone carrying this TCR beta chain was counted a few times. The data derive from a study of blood T cell repertoires in COVID-19. In the study overall: COVID-19 samples from acute and convalescent phases originated in the United States, Italy and Spain. T cells, B-cell-depleted T cells, or PBMCs provided the cDNA or gDNA that served as material.

Germline V gene data show CDR1 as MGHRA and CDR2 as YSYEKL. V shed 4 bases, J shed 0 bases, and the junction held 5 bases outside the gene matches. The CDR3 runs 16 residues. In the original processing: Amplification of reference gene primers was used by the study to estimate nucleated cell counts. Measured with immunoSEQ multiplex PCR; TCRdb has only the in-frame clones, and not every one. That table is the source of V, J and clone size, and D and trimming were worked out from the DNA. The sample holds around 130,000 clones, around 85% seen once. The chain combines TRBV4-1 with TRBJ2-1, with TRBD2 identical over 8 bases. The sequenced sample was peripheral blood. The TCR sequence derives from a woman in her forties or fifties who had recovered from COVID-19. The CDR3 region is CASSPLGRVSYNEQFF. The CDR3 DNA is TGCGCCAGCAGCCCCCTCGGGAGGGTCTCCTACAATGAGCAGTTCTTC.